The rows below give T cell receptor beta chains drawn from one sample of a study of T cell responses to AZD1222 COVID-19 vaccine. Using immunoSEQ multiplex PCR, the repertoire was profiled, and TCRdb retains in-frame clones only, with some absent. The sample lists some 150,000 clones; 80% to 90% were seen once. The specimen was peripheral blood, collected after recovery from COVID-19. The source of these receptors is an adult who had recovered from COVID-19. The CDR3 runs from the conserved cysteine through the conserved F or W.

cdr3_aa	v_call	j_call
CASSLEPGQLNEKLFF	TRBV5-1	TRBJ1-4
CASSQLTGAQETQYF	TRBV11-3	TRBJ2-5
CASSPGSYNSPLHF	TRBV4-1	TRBJ1-6
CASSLQGGNTIYF	TRBV28	TRBJ1-3
CASSPRYGAGETQYF	TRBV18	TRBJ2-5
CASSRVNRGSGANVLTF	TRBV4-1	TRBJ2-6
CASSLTVYEQYF	TRBV28	TRBJ2-7
CASSESTAGAQHF	TRBV2	TRBJ1-5
CASSPGGTYSYEQYF	TRBV18	TRBJ2-7
CASSQMLAGVGETQYF	TRBV3-1/TRBV3-2	TRBJ2-5
CAGSGTGRTGELFF	TRBV19	TRBJ2-2
CASTTDLNTEAFF	TRBV19	TRBJ1-1
CASSPFGRVGGTGELFF	TRBV28	TRBJ2-2
CASSEHHGTHPAPQHF	TRBV3-1/TRBV3-2	TRBJ1-5
CASSQLSTVYYGYTF	TRBV4-2	TRBJ1-2
CASSETVSGNTIYF	TRBV7-7	TRBJ1-3
CASSEDGFYGYTF	TRBV9	TRBJ1-2
CASSWTGGSTGELFF	TRBV27	TRBJ2-2
CASSPSQETQYF	TRBV7-2	TRBJ2-5
CASSTGTRFTEQYF	TRBV28	TRBJ2-7
CASSFATGNGYTF	TRBV7-2	TRBJ1-2
CSASDRGSGNTIYF	TRBV20-1	TRBJ1-3
CASSLETPTYGYTF	TRBV7-2	TRBJ1-2
CASSPFRGGEQYF	TRBV12-3/TRBV12-4	TRBJ2-7
CASSYGTGVSFEQYF	TRBV6-2/TRBV6-3	TRBJ2-7
CASGETVHYEQYF	TRBV19	TRBJ2-7
CASSLASDNEQFF	TRBV27	TRBJ2-1
CATERDRGRMGHEQYF	TRBV15	TRBJ2-7
CASSLGQGVQQFF	TRBV7-9	TRBJ2-1
CASSQLAGAYNEQFF	TRBV11-2	TRBJ2-1
CSVDRPDTQYF	TRBV20-1	TRBJ2-3
CASSLRDGVMMGELFF	TRBV5-6	TRBJ2-2
CASSITTTDHTF	TRBV19	TRBJ1-2
CASSLGAGGANYGYTF	TRBV7-2	TRBJ1-2
CATSRDDGGNNSPLHF	TRBV15	TRBJ1-6
CASSYLAGLNYGYTF	TRBV6-2/TRBV6-3	TRBJ1-2
CASKDNHYEQYF	TRBV6-5	TRBJ2-7
CASSLGTGGTGELFF	TRBV5-5	TRBJ2-2
CASSPDIGTGITNYGYTF	TRBV18	TRBJ1-2
CASSLTSGRITGELFF	TRBV7-3	TRBJ2-2
CSAGGVETQYF	TRBV20-1	TRBJ2-5
CASSEEAGNYEQYF	TRBV2	TRBJ2-7
CASRGQGAGQPQHF	TRBV28	TRBJ1-5
CSGRDAEAFF	TRBV29-1	TRBJ1-1
CASSLRGAYEQYF	TRBV28	TRBJ2-7
CASSQEGGAVRGELFF	TRBV4-3	TRBJ2-2
CASSQDPGTPGPLHF	TRBV4-1	TRBJ1-6
CASSVATGLQRGYTF	TRBV9	TRBJ1-2
CSVEARQGVYNEQFF	TRBV29-1	TRBJ2-1
CASRSTGANVLTF	TRBV19	TRBJ2-6